These 27 T cell receptor beta chains share one sample of origin, sequenced in a study of beta chain features in type 1 diabetes (dated by TCRdb to the late 2010s). Library preparation was by the immunoSEQ multiplex PCR assay. The entire isolated RNA was reverse transcribed using the High Capacity cDNA Reverse Transcription Kit, and thus expressed TCRB transcripts were sequenced. This immuneACCESS table, as held by TCRdb, lists in-frame sequences with V and J called but not all clones. Of the missing ones, under half trace to an unresolved V gene in checked studies; the others have no known cause. In all, the sample holds hundreds of thousands of clones, and over 9.5% of those were seen once. The ten largest account for approximately 0.015% of the sample. Sequencing used naive CD4+ T cells from blood. The cell subset or site label on this specimen signifies: true naive CD4+ T cells. Every receptor here comes from a young man in good health.

The J gene is TRBJ2-1, the V gene TRBV7-9, with D tentatively TRBD1 (5 bases). Germline V gives CDR1 SEHNR, CDR2 FQNEAQ (reference sequence). V shed 3 bases and J shed 6 bases, with 15 bases lying between them. There are 15 residues in the CDR3. As DNA, the CDR3 is TGTGCCAGCAGCTTGAGTACAGCAGGGATCAATGAGCAGTTCTTC. This encodes CASSLSTAGINEQFF.

This clone was detected only a few times. The CDR3 sequence is CASSLVQEPDTQYF. The CDR3 coding sequence is TGCGCCAGCAGCTTGGTGCAGGAACCAGATACGCAGTATTTT. V usage is TRBV5-1 and J usage is TRBJ2-3; no reliable D call. Germline-derived CDR1 and CDR2 are SGHRS and YFSETQ. The CDR3 extends over 14 amino acids. V lost 0 bases and J 4 bases, leaving 9 bases between the germline ends.

This clone was found a few times. This chain uses TRBV10-3 with TRBJ1-1, with 8 bases lining up with TRBD1. The ends lost 10 bases at V and 10 bases at J; junction bases unmatched: 8. Per the germline V gene, CDR1 is ENHRY and CDR2 is SYGVKD. CDR3 size: 11 residues. The chain's CDR3 is CATRTGSIAFF. CDR3 nucleotide sequence: TGTGCCACCAGGACAGGGTCTATAGCTTTCTTT.

The table lists this clone with a few counts. The chain recombines TRBV6-5 with TRBJ2-7, with 10 bases that match TRBD1. The V gene's germline CDR1 is MNHEY and CDR2 SVGAGI. The CDR3 runs 16 residues. With V trimmed by 2 bases and J by 2 bases, 6 bases remained unmatched. In DNA form, the CDR3 reads TGTGCCAGCAGTTACCCGGCCGGGACAGGGGCCTACGAGCAGTACTTC. Translating gives CASSYPAGTGAYEQYF.

This clone was found a few times. The chain carries TRBV28 and TRBJ1-2; unclear D gene. V lost 2 bases and J lost 7, with 14 bases in between. The CDR3 extends over 14 amino acids. The germline V gene encodes CDR1 MDHEN and CDR2 SYDVKM. The chain's CDR3 is CASSLLYQRRGYTF. Here the CDR3 DNA reads TGTGCCAGCAGTTTACTGTACCAGCGGCGTGGCTACACCTTC.

This clone was seen once. The CDR3 nucleotides read TGCGCCAGCAGCCAAGGAAGTAGCCTGGGTGCAGATACGCAGTATTTT. Protein: CASSQGSSLGADTQYF. The rearrangement links TRBV4-3 to TRBJ2-3; the D is unclear. This CDR3 comprises 16 residues. The ends were cut back, 1 base at V and 4 bases at J, with 15 bases in the middle. The germline CDR1 and CDR2 sequences are LGHNA and YSLEER.

The chain is built from TRBV18 and TRBJ1-5; tentatively, D is TRBD1 (5 bases). Per germline, CDR1 KGHSH and CDR2 LQKENI. V was pared by 5 bases and J by 3 bases, with 14 bases between. The length of the CDR3 is 15 residues. The chain's CDR3 is CASSVSGGDNQPQHF. The CDR3 DNA follows: TGTGCCAGCTCAGTGTCGGGGGGGGACAATCAGCCCCAGCATTTT.

In its sample, this clone was seen a few times. The chain joins TRBV11-2 to TRBJ2-1, with TRBD2 matching 7 bases. The CDR3 extends over 14 amino acids. Germline CDR1 and CDR2: SGHAT and FQNNGV. The V and J ends lost 5 bases and 6 bases, in that order; junction bases with no gene match: 7. The CDR3 coding sequence is TGTGCCAGCAGCCTTAGCGGGCCCCTCAATGAGCAGTTCTTC. This translates into CASSLSGPLNEQFF.

This clone turned up a few times. The chain recombines TRBV30 with TRBJ2-5; D is ambiguous. V was shortened by 3 bases and J by 2 bases, with 13 bases between the two germline ends. The CDR3 runs to 14 residues. Germline V gene sequence: CDR1 GTSNPN, CDR2 SVGIG (reference sequence). CDR3 bases: TGTGCCTGGAGCCCCGCACTTTCGCAAGAGACCCAGTACTTC. Encoded protein: CAWSPALSQETQYF.

This chain connects TRBV30 to TRBJ1-4; 8 nucleotides agree with TRBD1. Germline assignment: CDR1 GTSNPN and CDR2 SVGIG (reference sequence). The CDR3 loop spans 17 amino acids. V shed 2 bases and J 8 bases; nucleotides not matched to a gene: 16. The CDR3 DNA is TGTGCCTGGAGTCAACCGGAGGTGCAGGGGGCCCGGGAAAAACTGTTTTTT. Encoded protein: CAWSQPEVQGAREKLFF.

The V and J genes are TRBV29-1 and TRBJ1-5, with D perhaps TRBD1 (6 bases). Germline V lookup: CDR1 SQVTM, CDR2 ANQGSEA. Trimming stripped 2 bases from V and 7 bases from J, with 12 bases between. This CDR3 has 13 amino acids. Here the CDR3 reads CSVEQGLGQPQHF. CDR3 DNA sequence: TGCAGCGTTGAACAGGGGTTGGGGCAGCCCCAGCATTTT. Variable domain in full (rest from reference TRBV29-1 and TRBJ1-5): SAVISQKPSRDICQRGTSLTIQCQVDSQVTMMFWYRQQPGQSLTLIATANQGSEATYESGFVIDKFPISRPNLTFSTLTVSNMSPEDSSIYLCSVEQGLGQPQHFGDGTRLSIL.

This clone was seen a handful of times. The chain carries TRBV7-3 and TRBJ2-5; D is unresolved. The CDR3 spans 13 residues. Deletions cut 0 bases from V and 3 bases from J, with 5 bases between. The germline CDR1 and CDR2 sequences are SGHTA and FQGTGA. CDR3 region: CASSLTSKETQYF. The CDR3 nucleotides read TGTGCCAGCAGCTTAACGAGTAAAGAGACCCAGTACTTC.

The J gene is TRBJ2-7, the V gene TRBV5-4; 10 bases line up with TRBD1. V lost 1 base and J lost 6; bases outside the gene matches: 16. From germline, CDR1 is SGHNT and CDR2 YYREEE (reference sequence). The CDR3 consists of 18 residues. The CDR3 nucleotides are TGTGCCAGCAGCTTGAGAAGTGGGACAGGGGAACGTTTCCGCGAGCAGTACTTC. Translation: CASSLRSGTGERFREQYF.

This clone appeared a few times. This chain joins TRBV28 and TRBJ2-1, with 10 bases fitting TRBD2. From germline, CDR1 is MDHEN and CDR2 SYDVKM. The CDR3 has 15 amino acids. J was trimmed by 7 bases and V by 5 bases; bases with no gene match: 8. Here the CDR3 reads CASSTAAGGRNEQFF. CDR3 DNA: TGTGCCAGCAGTACCGCAGCGGGAGGGCGGAATGAGCAGTTCTTC.

The chain employs TRBV5-1 and TRBJ2-5; TRBD1 matches at 12 bases. V shed 4 bases and J 5 bases; nucleotides not matched to a gene: 12. CDR3 length equals 17 residues. Germline values: CDR1 SGHRS, CDR2 YFSETQ. CDR3 in amino acids: CASSLYPGTGGVETQYF. The CDR3 DNA sequence: TGCGCCAGCAGCCTCTACCCCGGGACAGGGGGCGTGGAGACCCAGTACTTC.

V and J are TRBV5-1 and TRBJ2-7; D is perhaps TRBD2 (5 bases). Germline CDR1 and CDR2: SGHRS and YFSETQ. CDR3 length equals 14 residues. The V and J ends lost 1 base and 2 bases respectively, with 10 bases between them. CDR3 coding DNA: TGCGCCAGCAGCTTGTTGACGGGGACCTACGAGCAGTACTTC. Translating gives CASSLLTGTYEQYF. The full variable domain, in which reference TRBV5-1 and TRBJ2-7 provide the parts outside the CDR3, is KAGVTQTPRYLIKTRGQQVTLSCSPISGHRSVSWYQQTPGQGLQFLFEYFSETQRNKGNFPGRFSGRQFSNSRSEMNVSTLELGDSALYLCASSLLTGTYEQYFGPGTRLTVT.

The chain employs TRBV5-4 and TRBJ2-1; 9 bases are shared with TRBD2. CDR3 length: 14 residues. Germline V gene data show CDR1 as SGHNT and CDR2 as YYREEE (reference sequence). J gave up 5 bases and V 3 bases, and 3 bases lay outside the gene matches. CDR3 nucleotide sequence: TGTGCCAGCAGCTCGCAGCGGGGGGACAATGAGCAGTTCTTC. Its protein product is CASSSQRGDNEQFF.

V is TRBV19 and J is TRBJ1-2; 8 nucleotides match TRBD1. This CDR3 has 14 residues. CDR1 and CDR2 (germline): LNHDA, SQIVND (reference sequence). Trimming at V came to 5 bases and at J to 4 bases, leaving 6 bases not matched to a gene. CDR3 loop: CASSQDRAGYGYTF. CDR3 nucleotide sequence: TGTGCCAGTAGTCAGGACAGGGCCGGCTATGGCTACACCTTC.

This clone was observed a few times. The chain recombines TRBV6-5 with TRBJ2-6; D call uncertain. There are 15 residues in the CDR3. The V end lost 9 bases, the J end lost 1 base, and 13 bases lay between the germline ends. Per the germline V gene, CDR1 is MNHEY and CDR2 is SVGAGI. CDR3 in amino acids: CASTRDSSGANVLTF. CDR3 bases: TGTGCCAGTACGCGCGACTCATCTGGGGCCAACGTCCTGACTTTC.

The gene calls are TRBV7-9 and TRBJ1-1; 8 nucleotides line up with TRBD1. After removal of 5 bases from V and 5 bases from J, the junction contained 7 bases not matched to a gene. The CDR3 sequence is 14 residues long. CDR1 and CDR2 from the germline V gene are SEHNR and FQNEAQ (reference sequence). Here the CDR3 reads CASSAGQGGTEAFF. Here the CDR3 DNA reads TGTGCCAGCAGCGCCGGACAGGGAGGGACTGAAGCTTTCTTT. The full variable domain, completed using reference TRBV7-9 and TRBJ1-1, is DTGVSQNPRHKITKRGQNVTFRCDPISEHNRLYWYRQTLGQGPEFLTYFQNEAQLEKSRLLSDRFSAERPKGSFSTLEIQRTEQGDSAMYLCASSAGQGGTEAFFGQGTRLTVV.

This clone showed up just a few times. The V call is TRBV29-1, the J call TRBJ1-1; 7 bases map to TRBD1. Trimming cost V 7 bases and J 8 bases; bases outside gene matches: 13. The CDR3 contains 13 residues. Germline CDR1 SQVTM, CDR2 ANQGSEA. CDR3 region: CSAAKGDREEAFF. The CDR3 coding sequence is TGCAGCGCTGCTAAAGGGGACAGAGAAGAAGCTTTCTTT.

In DNA, the CDR3 is TGTGCCAGCAGCTTAGTGGGGGACAGGGGACCTGGAAACACCATATATTTT. Translated, it gives CASSLVGDRGPGNTIYF. V and J are TRBV7-9 and TRBJ1-3, with 10 bases that match TRBD1. Germline CDR1 is SEHNR and CDR2 is FQNEAQ (reference sequence). V lost 1 base to trimming and J lost 2 bases; unmatched junction nucleotides: 5. This CDR3 comprises 17 residues.

This clone was seen only a few times. The chain couples TRBV2 to TRBJ1-1; maybe TRBD1 (6 bases). Germline CDR1 SNHLY, CDR2 FYNNEI. The CDR3 covers 14 residues. Trimming shortened V by 5 bases and J by 2 bases, and 12 bases separated the two germline ends. This chain's CDR3 is CASSRGTRNTEAFF. CDR3 coding DNA: TGTGCCAGCAGTCGTGGGACACGAAACACTGAAGCTTTCTTT.

This clone appeared a few times. The chain carries TRBV18 and TRBJ1-5; perhaps TRBD1 as D (6 bases). This CDR3 is built from 13 residues. The germline V gene encodes CDR1 KGHSH and CDR2 LQKENI. Trimming removed 6 bases at V and 3 bases at J, with 9 bases between. In nucleotides, the CDR3 is TGTGCCAGCTCGGACAGCTCCAATCAGCCCCAGCATTTT. This translates into CASSDSSNQPQHF.

J is TRBJ1-1 and V is TRBV19; D possibly corresponds to TRBD1 (5 bases). V lost 5 bases, J lost 0 bases, and 7 bases lay in between. The germline CDR1 and CDR2 sequences are LNHDA and SQIVND (reference sequence). The CDR3 has 13 residues. CDR3 in amino acids: CASSDSMNTEAFF. CDR3 in DNA: TGTGCCAGTAGTGACAGCATGAACACTGAAGCTTTCTTT.

This sequence joins TRBV7-9 and TRBJ1-1; TRBD1 matches 8 bases. The ends lost 5 bases at V and 7 bases at J; junction bases unmatched: 12. The CDR3 is made up of 15 amino acids. The germline V gene has CDR1 SEHNR and CDR2 FQNEAQ (reference sequence). The chain's CDR3 is CASSPYGQGTVEAFF. DNA for the CDR3: TGTGCCAGCAGCCCCTACGGACAGGGAACTGTTGAAGCTTTCTTT.

This clone has only a few counts. V usage is TRBV5-6 and J usage is TRBJ2-7, with D uncertain. CDR1 SGHDT and CDR2 YYEEEE come from the germline V gene. CDR3 length: 14 residues. With 1 base removed from V and 11 bases from J, the gap between germline ends came to 19 bases. In nucleotides, the CDR3 is TGTGCCAGCAGCTTGCTAACCCGCGGCAGTCCCAAGTACTTC. It codes for CASSLLTRGSPKYF.